This T cell receptor beta chain was documented in a study of shared clonotypes between healthy human individuals. V was pared by 2 bases and J by 3 bases, with 5 bases of the junction left unmatched. The CDR3 is 15 amino acids. Germline V gene data show CDR1 as SGHDT and CDR2 as YYEEEE. CD45RO negativity and positive selection for CCR7 defined naive CD8 cells, a population that excluded terminally differentiated effector memory CD45RA+ cells. Clones were sequenced by immunoSEQ multiplex PCR, and TCRdb holds only the in-frame ones, with some missing. The sample contains about 600,000 clones, roughly 95% of which appear only once.

The TCR comes from a woman aged 25 to 39 in good health. The sequencing input was naive CD8+ T cells sorted from blood. The J gene is TRBJ2-7, the V gene TRBV5-6; 10 bases are shared with TRBD2. The CDR3 protein is CASSFGTSANYEQYF. The CDR3 DNA is TGTGCCAGCAGCTTTGGGACTAGCGCTAACTACGAGCAGTACTTC. Drawing the rest from reference TRBV5-6 and TRBJ2-7, the complete variable domain is DAGVTQSPTHLIKTRGQQVTLRCSPKSGHDTVSWYQQALGQGPQFIFQYYEEEERQRGNFPDRFSGHQFPNYSSELNVNALLLGDSALYLCASSFGTSANYEQYFGPGTRLTVT.